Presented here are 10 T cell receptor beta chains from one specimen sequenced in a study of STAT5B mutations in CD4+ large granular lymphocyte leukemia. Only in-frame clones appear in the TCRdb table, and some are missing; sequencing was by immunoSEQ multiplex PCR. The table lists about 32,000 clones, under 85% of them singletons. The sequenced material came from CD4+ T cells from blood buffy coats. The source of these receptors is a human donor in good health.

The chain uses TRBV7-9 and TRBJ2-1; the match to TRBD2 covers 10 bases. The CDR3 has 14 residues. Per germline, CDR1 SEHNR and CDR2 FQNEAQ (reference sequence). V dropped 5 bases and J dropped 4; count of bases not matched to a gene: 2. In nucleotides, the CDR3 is TGTGCCAGCAGCCGGACTAGCGGTTACAATGAGCAGTTCTTC. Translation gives CASSRTSGYNEQFF.

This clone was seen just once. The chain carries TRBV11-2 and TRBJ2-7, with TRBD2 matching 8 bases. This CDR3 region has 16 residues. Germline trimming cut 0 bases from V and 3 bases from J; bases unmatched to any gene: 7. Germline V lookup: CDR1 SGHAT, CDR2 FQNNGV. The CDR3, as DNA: TGTGCCAGCAGCTTAGAAGGCGGGGGGACCCTCTACGAGCAGTACTTC. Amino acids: CASSLEGGGTLYEQYF.

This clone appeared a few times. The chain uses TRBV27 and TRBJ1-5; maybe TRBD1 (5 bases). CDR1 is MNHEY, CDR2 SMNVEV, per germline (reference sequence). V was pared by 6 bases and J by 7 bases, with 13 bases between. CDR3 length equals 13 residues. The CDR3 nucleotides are TGTGCCAGCAGCAGGGAGGGAGGGCAGCCCCAGCATTTT. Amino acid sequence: CASSREGGQPQHF.

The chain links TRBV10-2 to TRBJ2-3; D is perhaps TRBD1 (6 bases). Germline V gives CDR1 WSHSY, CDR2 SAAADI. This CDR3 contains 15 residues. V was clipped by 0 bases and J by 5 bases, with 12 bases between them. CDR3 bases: TGCGCCAGCAGTGAGTCTGGGGGCCGAGGAGATACGCAGTATTTT. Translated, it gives CASSESGGRGDTQYF.

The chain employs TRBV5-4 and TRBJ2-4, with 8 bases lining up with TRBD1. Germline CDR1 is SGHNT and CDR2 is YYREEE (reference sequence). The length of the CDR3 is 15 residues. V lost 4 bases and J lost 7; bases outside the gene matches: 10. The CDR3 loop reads CASSQGGTGGNIQYF. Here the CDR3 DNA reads TGTGCCAGCAGCCAAGGGGGGACAGGAGGTAACATTCAGTACTTC.

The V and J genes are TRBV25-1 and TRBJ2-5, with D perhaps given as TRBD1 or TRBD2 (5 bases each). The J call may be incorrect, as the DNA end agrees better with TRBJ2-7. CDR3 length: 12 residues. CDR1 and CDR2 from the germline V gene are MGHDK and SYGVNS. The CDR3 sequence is CASSTQRGEQYF. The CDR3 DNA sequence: TGTGCCAGCAGCACACAGAGGGGCGAGCAGTACTTC.

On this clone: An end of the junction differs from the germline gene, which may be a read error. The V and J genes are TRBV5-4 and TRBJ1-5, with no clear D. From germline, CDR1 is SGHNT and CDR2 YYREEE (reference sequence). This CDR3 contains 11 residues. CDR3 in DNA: TGTGCCAGAAGCTTGTACCAGCCCCAGCATTTT. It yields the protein CARSLYQPQHF.

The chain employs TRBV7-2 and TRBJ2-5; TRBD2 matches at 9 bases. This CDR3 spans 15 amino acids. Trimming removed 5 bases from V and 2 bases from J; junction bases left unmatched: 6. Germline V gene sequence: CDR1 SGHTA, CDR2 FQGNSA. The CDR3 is CASSPRLAVQETQYF. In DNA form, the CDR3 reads TGTGCCAGCAGCCCCCGACTAGCGGTACAAGAGACCCAGTACTTC.

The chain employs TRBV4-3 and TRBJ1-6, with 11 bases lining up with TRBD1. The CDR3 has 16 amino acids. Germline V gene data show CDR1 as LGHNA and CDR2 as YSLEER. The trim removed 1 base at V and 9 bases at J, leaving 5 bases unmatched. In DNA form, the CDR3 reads TGCGCCAGCAGCCAAGCGTGGGACAGGGGGTTTTCACCCCTCCACTTT. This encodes CASSQAWDRGFSPLHF.

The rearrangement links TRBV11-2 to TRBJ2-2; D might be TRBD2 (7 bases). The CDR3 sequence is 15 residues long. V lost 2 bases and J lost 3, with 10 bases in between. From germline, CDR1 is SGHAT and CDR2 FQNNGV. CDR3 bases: TGTGCCAGCAGCTTACGGGGGGCCGACACCGGGGAGCTGTTTTTT. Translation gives CASSLRGADTGELFF.